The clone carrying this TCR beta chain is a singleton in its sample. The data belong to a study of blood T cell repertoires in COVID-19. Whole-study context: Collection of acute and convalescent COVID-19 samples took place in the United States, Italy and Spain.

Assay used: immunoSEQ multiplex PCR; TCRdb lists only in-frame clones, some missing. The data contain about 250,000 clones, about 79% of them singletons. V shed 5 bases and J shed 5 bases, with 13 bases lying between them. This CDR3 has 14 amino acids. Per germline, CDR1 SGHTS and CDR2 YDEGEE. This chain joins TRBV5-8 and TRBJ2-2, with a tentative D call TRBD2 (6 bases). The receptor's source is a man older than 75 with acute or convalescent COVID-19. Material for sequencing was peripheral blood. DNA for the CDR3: TGTGCCAGCAGGGCGGGACTTCCGACCGGGGAGCTGTTTTTT. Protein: CASRAGLPTGELFF.